This T cell receptor (beta chain) comes out of a study of T cell responses to AZD1222 COVID-19 vaccine. Worth noting for this clone: Its antigen is undetermined.

TCRdb's table, derived via immunoSEQ multiplex PCR, lists solely in-frame clones and lacks some. The data contain about 150,000 clones, roughly nine tenths of them seen just once; the ten biggest clones take up 2.5% to 4%. Study outcomes and limitations: Per reports, nearly half of all spike-specific TCRs target regions that are unmutated in variants. Following two doses of AZD1222, Spike-specific TCR breadth and depth rose. Spike-wide vaccine-associated CD4 TCRs dominated at 160-218 and 743-854.

V was clipped by 6 bases and J by 4 bases, with 12 bases between them. Germline V gene lookup returns CDR1 LNHDA and CDR2 SQIVND (reference sequence). The CDR3 extends over 13 amino acids. The sequenced sample was peripheral blood, obtained on day 0 of AZD1222 vaccination. The V call is TRBV19, the J call TRBJ1-2; the D gene is possibly TRBD1 (6 bases). The source of this sequence is an adult in good health. CDR3 DNA: TGTGCCAGTAGCCCGGACAGAGTCTATGGCTACACCTTC. Translated, it gives CASSPDRVYGYTF.